These T cell receptor beta chains were read from a single sample in a study of spatial heterogeneity in lung cancer. TCRdb reprocessed the 5' RACE reads via MiXCR and lists one record per CDR3 protein. The data hold 5,900 or so distinct CDR3 sequences, with around 7.3% observed a single time. The source material was lung tumor tissue, sampled at surgery. These receptors were collected from a female donor with early-stage non-small cell lung cancer. CDR3s leave out the opening cysteine and the closing phenylalanine or tryptophan. The D gene is left open where the match is weak.

D: .; V: TRBV6-5; J: TRBJ2-7; CDR3: ASSYSSQGIEQY
D: .; V: TRBV12-3/TRBV12-4; J: TRBJ2-1; CDR3: ASSLSIGGLNEQF
D: .; V: TRBV7-9; J: TRBJ2-2; CDR3: ASSPLEGRSPTGATGELF
D: .; V: TRBV20-1; J: TRBJ2-3; CDR3: SPGGTDTQY
D: .; V: TRBV7-2; J: TRBJ1-6; CDR3: ASSPQGLLNSPLH
D: .; V: TRBV20-1; J: TRBJ2-3; CDR3: SALSRGTITDTQY
D: TRBD1; V: TRBV12-3/TRBV12-4; J: TRBJ1-1; CDR3: ASSPGTGYLKAF
D: .; V: TRBV13; J: TRBJ1-4; CDR3: ASSSGATNEKLF
D: TRBD1; V: TRBV6-2/TRBV6-3; J: TRBJ1-6; CDR3: ASSYGTGGSPLH
D: .; V: TRBV6-6; J: TRBJ1-6; CDR3: ASSYLEGISPLH
D: .; V: TRBV20-1; J: TRBJ2-1; CDR3: SARKPSYNEQF
D: TRBD1; V: TRBV18; J: TRBJ2-5; CDR3: ASSPPNRGHETQY
D: TRBD2; V: TRBV4-3; J: TRBJ2-1; CDR3: ASSQELTGSGRGEQF
D: .; V: TRBV7-2; J: TRBJ2-2; CDR3: ASSLVQGNTGELF
D: .; V: TRBV6-2/TRBV6-3; J: TRBJ1-5; CDR3: ASSPYKNQPQH
D: TRBD1; V: TRBV12-3/TRBV12-4; J: TRBJ1-6; CDR3: ASSLRGQDNSPLH
D: .; V: TRBV10-3; J: TRBJ1-2; CDR3: AISERGDNYGYT
D: TRBD2; V: TRBV28; J: TRBJ2-7; CDR3: ASEGASGTGGRTGEQY
D: TRBD1; V: TRBV11-2; J: TRBJ1-2; CDR3: ASSLLQTGSGYT
D: TRBD2; V: TRBV7-9; J: TRBJ2-1; CDR3: ASSLWTSGGNEQF
D: .; V: TRBV20-1; J: TRBJ2-5; CDR3: SASGAAQETQY
D: TRBD2; V: TRBV7-2; J: TRBJ2-7; CDR3: ASSSGLAGVGEQY
D: TRBD2; V: TRBV20-1; J: TRBJ2-5; CDR3: SQETSGPQETQY
D: .; V: TRBV29-1; J: TRBJ1-1; CDR3: SVVVFTEAF
D: .; V: TRBV11-2; J: TRBJ1-3; CDR3: ASSRRESSGNTIY
D: .; V: TRBV7-3; J: TRBJ2-7; CDR3: ASSLNVGSYEQY
D: .; V: TRBV3-1; J: TRBJ2-2; CDR3: ASSRKSGATGELF
D: TRBD2; V: TRBV7-9; J: TRBJ2-1; CDR3: ASSPSSGAVYEQF
D: .; V: TRBV3-1; J: TRBJ2-5; CDR3: ASSQVAETQY
D: TRBD1; V: TRBV12-3/TRBV12-4; J: TRBJ1-1; CDR3: AELARLETGVNTEAF
D: .; V: TRBV6-1; J: TRBJ2-5; CDR3: ASRTHEQETQY
D: .; V: TRBV7-8; J: TRBJ2-6; CDR3: ASSFSGPGANVLT
D: TRBD1; V: TRBV28; J: TRBJ2-7; CDR3: ATTWGQGSSYEQY
D: TRBD2; V: TRBV12-3/TRBV12-4; J: TRBJ2-3; CDR3: ASSLRREGVDTQY